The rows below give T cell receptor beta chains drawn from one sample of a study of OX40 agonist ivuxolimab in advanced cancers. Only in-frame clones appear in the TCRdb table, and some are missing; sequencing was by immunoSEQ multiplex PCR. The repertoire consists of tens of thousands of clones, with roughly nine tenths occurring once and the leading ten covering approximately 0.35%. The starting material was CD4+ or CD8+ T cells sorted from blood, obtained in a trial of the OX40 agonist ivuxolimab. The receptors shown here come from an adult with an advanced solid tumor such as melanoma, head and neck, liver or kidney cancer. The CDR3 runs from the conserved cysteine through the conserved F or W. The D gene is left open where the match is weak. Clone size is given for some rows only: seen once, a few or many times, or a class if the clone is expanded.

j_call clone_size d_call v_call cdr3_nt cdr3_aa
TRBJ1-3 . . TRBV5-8 TGTGCCAGCAGTGTCGGGACGGCGATCAGCAACACCATATATTTT CASSVGTAISNTIYF
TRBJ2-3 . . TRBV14 TGTGCCAGCAGCCAAGGTTGGGCCACAGATACGCAGTATTTT CASSQGWATDTQYF
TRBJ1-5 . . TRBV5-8 TGTGCCAGCAGCCTAGCGGGTTTAAGTTACAGTTACAATCAGCCCCAGCATTTT CASSLAGLSYSYNQPQHF
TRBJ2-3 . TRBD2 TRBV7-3 TGTGCCAGCAGCCTACGGGGGACTAGCGGGAGGAGTACAGATACGCAGTATTTT CASSLRGTSGRSTDTQYF
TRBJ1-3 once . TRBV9 TGTGCCAGCAGCGTAGTGGGGGGACTCTCTGGAAACACCATATATTTT CASSVVGGLSGNTIYF
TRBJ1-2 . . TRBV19 TGTGCCAGTCGACGGGCTAACTATGGCTACACCTTC CASRRANYGYTF
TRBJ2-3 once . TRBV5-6 TGTGCCAGCAGCCCCCTAGGAGCGCTTAGCACAGATACGCAGTATTTT CASSPLGALSTDTQYF
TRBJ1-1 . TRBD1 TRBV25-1 TGTGCCAGCAGTGAAGGGGACAGGGGTTACGCTTTCTTT CASSEGDRGYAFF
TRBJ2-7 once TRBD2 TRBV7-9 TGTGCCAGCAGCCAGGGACTAGCGAACCACGAGCAGTACTTC CASSQGLANHEQYF
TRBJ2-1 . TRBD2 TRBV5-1 TGCGCCAGCAGCTTGGTGAGCGGGGGTGACTACAATGAGCAGTTCTTC CASSLVSGGDYNEQFF
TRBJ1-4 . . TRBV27 TGTGCCAGCAGTTTCCGAGCAGTTTCGGACAGACCGAATGAAAAACTGTTTTTT CASSFRAVSDRPNEKLFF
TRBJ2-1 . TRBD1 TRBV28 TGTGCCAGCAGTCCAATCCGACAGGGGGGCCGCAATGAGCAGTTCTTC CASSPIRQGGRNEQFF
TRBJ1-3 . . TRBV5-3 TGTGCCAGAAACAGGGTAGACTCTGGAAACACCATATATTTT CARNRVDSGNTIYF
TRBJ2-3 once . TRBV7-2 TGTGCCAGCAGCTCCCCTGGGCTGCGTAGCACAGATACGCAGTATTTT CASSSPGLRSTDTQYF
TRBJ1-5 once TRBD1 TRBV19 TGTGCCAGTAGTGTGGGACAGAAAGCATATAGCAATCAGCCCCAGCATTTT CASSVGQKAYSNQPQHF
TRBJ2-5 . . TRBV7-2 TGTGCCAGCAGTCGACGACGGTCCCAAGAGACCCAGTACTTC CASSRRRSQETQYF
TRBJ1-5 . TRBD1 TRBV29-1 TGCAGCGTTGAAATCGACAGGGCTACCAAGGCCCAGCATTTT CSVEIDRATKAQHF
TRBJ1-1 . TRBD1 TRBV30 TGTGCCGGGGACAGGGGGGGTAACACTGAAGCTTTCTTT CAGDRGGNTEAFF
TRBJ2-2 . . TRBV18 TGTGCCAGCTCACCACGCAGGGCGGCCAACACCGGGGAGCTGTTTTTT CASSPRRAANTGELFF
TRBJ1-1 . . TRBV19 TGTGCCAGTAGTATCGGAGGAATGAACACTGAAGCTTTCTTT CASSIGGMNTEAFF
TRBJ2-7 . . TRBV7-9 TGTGCCAGCAGCCTGTCGGGGGACGGGTACGAGCAGTACTTC CASSLSGDGYEQYF
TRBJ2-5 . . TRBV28 TGTGCCAGCAGTCCGTCGGACGGCGGCGAGACCCAGTACTTC CASSPSDGGETQYF
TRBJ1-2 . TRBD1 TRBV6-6 TGTGCCAGCAATGACAGGGTTGGTGGCTACACCTTC CASNDRVGGYTF
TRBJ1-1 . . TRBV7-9 TGTGCCAGCAGCTTATCTGGGACTGAAGCTTTCTTT CASSLSGTEAFF
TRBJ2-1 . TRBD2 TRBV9 TGTGCCAGCAGCCCTCCTAGCGGGCTATACAATGAGCAGTTCTTC CASSPPSGLYNEQFF
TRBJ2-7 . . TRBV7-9 TGTGCCAGCAGCTTACGGGAACTGAAAGGGGACGAGCAGTACTTC CASSLRELKGDEQYF